This T cell receptor (beta chain) is drawn from a study of HIV-infected children after antiretroviral therapy interruption. Whole-study context: Most children had recorded EBV and CMV exposure. For the interruption arm, samples span week 0 through about 3 years after study end. Samples from the continuous-treatment group were taken at weeks 0, 48 and 150.

A 3' RACE protocol on RNA, with unique molecular identifiers, produced the TCR library. TCRdb reprocessed the 3' RACE reads with MiXCR, giving one entry per CDR3 protein. The table records about 89,000 distinct CDR3 sequences, less than 7% of them present only once. This sample's treatment: PENTA 11 planned treatment interruption arm or continuous ART arm. The sample holds many counts of this clonotype. No antigen is known for it. General study points: Some non-naive CD45RA+ T cells might be present among sorted naive cells.

This TCR came from a pool of human donors with HIV. The starting material was CD45RA+ CD4+ T cells from PBMCs, pooled from several time points, obtained from a donor given antiretroviral therapy, either interrupted or continuous. As for subset: naive CD4+ CD45RA+ CD45RO- T cells.

This chain's CDR3 is CSVAVYTEAFF. The DNA for the CDR3 is TGCAGCGTTGCGGTATACACTGAAGCTTTCTTT. This chain joins TRBV29-1 and TRBJ1-1, with D hard to call. The CDR3 is made up of 11 amino acids. Germline lookup yields CDR1 SQVTM and CDR2 ANQGSEA. V lost 4 bases to trimming and J lost 3 bases, with 6 bases between them.